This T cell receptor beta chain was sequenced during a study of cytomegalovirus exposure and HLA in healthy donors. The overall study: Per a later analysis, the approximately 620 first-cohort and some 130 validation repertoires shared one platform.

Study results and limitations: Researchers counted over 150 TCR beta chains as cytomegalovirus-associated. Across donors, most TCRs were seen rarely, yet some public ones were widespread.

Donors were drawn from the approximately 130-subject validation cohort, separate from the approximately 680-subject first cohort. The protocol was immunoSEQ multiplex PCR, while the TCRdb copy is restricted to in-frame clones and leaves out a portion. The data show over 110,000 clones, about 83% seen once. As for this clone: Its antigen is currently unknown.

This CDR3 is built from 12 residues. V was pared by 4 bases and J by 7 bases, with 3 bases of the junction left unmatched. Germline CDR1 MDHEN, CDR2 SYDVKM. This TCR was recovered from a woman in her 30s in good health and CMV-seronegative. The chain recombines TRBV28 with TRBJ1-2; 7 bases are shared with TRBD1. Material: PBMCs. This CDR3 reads CASSSRGFGYTF. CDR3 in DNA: TGTGCCAGCAGTTCCAGGGGGTTTGGCTACACCTTC.